What follows are 31 T cell receptor beta chains derived from one specimen sequenced in a study of cytomegalovirus exposure and HLA in healthy donors. The PCR made use of 60 Vbeta and 13 Jbeta primers. Some clones are missing from TCRdb's copy, which holds only in-frame ones; the method was immunoSEQ multiplex PCR. This table has under 150,000 clones, roughly 84% appearing once. The sequenced material came from PBMCs. The receptors derive from a man in his fifties in good health and CMV-seronegative.

This chain links TRBV25-1 with TRBJ1-5; D is unclear. Trimming pared 1 base from V and 5 bases from J, leaving 6 bases between. The CDR3 is 13 amino acids. In germline, CDR1 is MGHDK, CDR2 SYGVNS. CDR3 nucleotides: TGTGCCAGCAGTGAATCAGGTTATCAGCCCCAGCATTTT. Its translation is CASSESGYQPQHF.

The rearrangement joins TRBV30 to TRBJ2-7; weak D call: TRBD1 (5 bases). The V gene lost 3 bases and the J gene lost 3 bases, with 18 bases spanning the gap. The germline gives CDR1 GTSNPN, CDR2 SVGIG (reference sequence). This CDR3 comprises 15 residues. The CDR3 region is CAWRHKAAGIYEQYF. The DNA of the CDR3 is TGTGCCTGGAGGCACAAGGCGGCAGGGATCTACGAGCAGTACTTC.

The V gene is TRBV4-2, the J gene TRBJ2-7; unclear D gene. Germline CDR1 LGHNA, CDR2 YNFKEQ. V was pared by 1 base and J by 4 bases, with 11 bases between. The CDR3 contains 14 residues. Here the CDR3 DNA reads TGTGCCAGCAGCCAAGGAGCTCTATTGTACGAGCAGTACTTC. Its translation: CASSQGALLYEQYF.

The chain uses TRBV2 and TRBJ2-1; D ambiguous. CDR3 size: 14 residues. Per the germline V gene, CDR1 is SNHLY and CDR2 is FYNNEI. V was shortened by 7 bases and J by 9 bases, with 19 bases between the two germline ends. CDR3 sequence: CASKGSGSPGEQFF. The CDR3 DNA reads TGTGCCAGCAAAGGTAGTGGTAGTCCGGGTGAGCAGTTCTTC.

The V gene is TRBV6-6, the J gene TRBJ1-5; no clear D. Germline V gene sequence: CDR1 MNHNY, CDR2 SVGAGI (reference sequence). This CDR3 has 12 amino acids. V was cut by 6 bases and J by 9 bases, with 12 bases left in between. CDR3 sequence reads: CASSSTGGPQHF. The CDR3 nucleotides are TGTGCCAGCAGCTCCACCGGAGGGCCCCAGCATTTT.

The chain has TRBV30 and TRBJ1-6, with unresolved D. From germline, CDR1 is GTSNPN and CDR2 SVGIG (reference sequence). Trimming pared 2 bases from V and 6 bases from J, leaving 17 bases between. The CDR3 has 16 residues. Written as DNA, the CDR3 is TGTGCCTGGAGTAGAGGAGGTAATGCCCCTAATTCACCCCTCCACTTT. Translation: CAWSRGGNAPNSPLHF.

By share, this clone counts as medium-sized. This rearrangement joins TRBV6-1 to TRBJ1-5, with TRBD1 identical over 7 bases. The V gene's germline CDR1 is MNHNS and CDR2 SASEGT. This CDR3 has 15 residues. V was clipped by 5 bases and J by 1 base; unmatched bases: 5. The CDR3 loop is CASSNTGESNQPQHF. CDR3 bases: TGTGCCAGCAGTAATACAGGGGAGAGCAATCAGCCCCAGCATTTT.

This chain joins TRBV5-4 and TRBJ2-3, with 8 nucleotides matching TRBD2. After removal of 3 bases from V and 4 bases from J, the junction contained 7 bases not matched to a gene. The CDR3 totals 15 residues. Germline V gene sequence: CDR1 SGHNT, CDR2 YYREEE (reference sequence). CDR3 in DNA: TGTGCCAGCAGCTCCCCGGGACTAGTCCCAGATACGCAGTATTTT. It encodes CASSSPGLVPDTQYF.

This clone was recorded only once. The chain carries TRBV5-4 and TRBJ1-6; 10 bases agree with TRBD1. Germline V gene sequence: CDR1 SGHNT, CDR2 YYREEE (reference sequence). V lost 3 bases, J lost 9 bases, and 9 bases stayed unmatched. This CDR3 comprises 16 residues. CDR3 residues: CASSWYGQGVSSPLHF. For the CDR3, the DNA is TGTGCCAGCAGCTGGTATGGACAGGGGGTTTCTTCACCCCTCCACTTT. Variable domain in full (rest from reference TRBV5-4 and TRBJ1-6): ETGVTQSPTHLIKTRGQQVTLRCSSQSGHNTVSWYQQALGQGPQFIFQYYREEENGRGNFPPRFSGLQFPNYSSELNVNALELDDSALYLCASSWYGQGVSSPLHFGNGTRLTVT.

The rearrangement links TRBV10-3 to TRBJ2-5, with 13 nucleotides matching TRBD2. V lost 5 bases, J lost 5 bases, and 8 bases stayed unmatched. This CDR3 is 16 amino acids long. Germline values: CDR1 ENHRY, CDR2 SYGVKD. In nucleotides, the CDR3 is TGTGCCATCAGTCAAACTAGCGGGGGGGCACGGGAGACCCAGTACTTC. This encodes CAISQTSGGARETQYF.

The chain links TRBV7-6 to TRBJ2-3, with TRBD2 matching 7 bases. Germline V CDR1 and CDR2: SGHVS, FNYEAQ. J gave up 2 bases and V 5 bases, and 4 bases lay outside the gene matches. The CDR3 totals 14 residues. The DNA for the CDR3 is TGTGCCAGCAGCGGAGCGGGGTCCACAGATACGCAGTATTTT. Translating it yields CASSGAGSTDTQYF. The full variable domain, its missing parts supplied by reference TRBV7-6 and TRBJ2-3, is GAGVSQSPRYKVTKRGQDVALRCDPISGHVSLYWYRQALGQGPEFLTYFNYEAQQDKSGLPNDRFSAERPEGSISTLTIQRTEQRDSAMYRCASSGAGSTDTQYFGPGTRLTVL.

This rearrangement joins TRBV27 to TRBJ2-1; 11 bases map to TRBD2. The CDR3 has 17 amino acids. Germline-derived CDR1 and CDR2 are MNHEY and SMNVEV (reference sequence). Trimming took 3 bases from V and 3 from J; bases not matched to a gene: 7. CDR3 nucleotides: TGTGCCAGCAGTTTCGGTACTAGCGGGGGTTTCTACAATGAGCAGTTCTTC. Its translation: CASSFGTSGGFYNEQFF.

CDR3 bases: TGCGCCAGCAGCTCGACTACAGGGATGACTAATGAAAAACTGTTTTTT. This encodes CASSSTTGMTNEKLFF. The chain couples TRBV5-1 to TRBJ1-4; D might be TRBD1 (6 bases). The CDR3 is 16 residues long. The germline gives CDR1 SGHRS, CDR2 YFSETQ. V was trimmed by 3 bases and J by 2 bases, leaving 14 bases between them.

This CDR3 reads CASRQSEETQYF. CDR3 sequence (DNA): TGTGCCAGCAGGCAGTCTGAAGAGACCCAGTACTTC. The chain uses TRBV2 and TRBJ2-5, with unresolved D. The V end lost 6 bases, the J end lost 3 bases, and 8 bases lay between the germline ends. CDR1 SNHLY and CDR2 FYNNEI come from the germline V gene. The CDR3 sequence is 12 residues long.

V and J are TRBV10-3 and TRBJ1-5; 7 bases match TRBD1. The CDR3 length is 14 residues. The junction had 10 bases not matched to a gene; V was cut back by 11 bases and J by 3 bases. CDR1 is ENHRY, CDR2 SYGVKD, per germline. This CDR3 reads CAVGQPGVNQPQHF. The DNA of the CDR3 is TGTGCCGTGGGACAGCCTGGAGTCAATCAGCCCCAGCATTTT.

V is TRBV11-2 and J is TRBJ2-7, with D uncertain. Germline V CDR1 and CDR2: SGHAT, FQNNGV. The CDR3 consists of 12 residues. Trimming took off 1 base at V and 2 bases at J, with 3 bases between the two ends. The CDR3 loop is CASSLAAYEQYF. The DNA for the CDR3 is TGTGCCAGCAGCTTAGCCGCCTACGAGCAGTACTTC.

The chain recombines TRBV15 with TRBJ1-2; D not resolved. Germline-derived CDR1 and CDR2 are LNHNV and YYDKDF (reference sequence). Trimming shortened V by 0 bases and J by 0 bases, and 11 bases separated the two germline ends. The length of the CDR3 is 16 residues. The CDR3 loop is CATSRDTVGTNYGYTF. In nucleotides, the CDR3 is TGTGCCACCAGCAGAGATACTGTCGGTACTAACTATGGCTACACCTTC.

The chain recombines TRBV16 with TRBJ1-2, with 9 nucleotides matching TRBD1. The CDR3 consists of 15 residues. V was pared by 3 bases and J by 6 bases, with 8 bases of the junction left unmatched. Germline CDR1 is KGHSY and CDR2 is FQNENV. This chain's CDR3 is CASSQHPGQGNGYTF. The CDR3 DNA sequence: TGTGCCAGCAGCCAGCACCCGGGACAGGGAAATGGCTACACCTTC.

The rearrangement links TRBV9 to TRBJ2-1; D is unclear. From germline, CDR1 is SGDLS and CDR2 YYNGEE. Trimming cost V 4 bases and J 6 bases, with 23 bases left between them. The CDR3 extends over 17 amino acids. DNA of the CDR3: TGTGCCAGCAGCAAGCAGACGCTGGGTGGAGCCGCCAATGAGCAGTTCTTC. Protein sequence: CASSKQTLGGAANEQFF.

The J gene is TRBJ1-2, the V gene TRBV7-2, with 10 bases that match TRBD1. There are 13 residues in the CDR3. The germline V gene has CDR1 SGHTA and CDR2 FQGNSA. V shed 5 bases, J shed 8 bases, and the junction held 5 bases outside the gene matches. The DNA for the CDR3 is TGTGCCAGCAGCCCGACAGGGGGCTTGGGCTACACCTTC. It encodes CASSPTGGLGYTF.

V usage is TRBV5-1 and J usage is TRBJ2-5; D remains unclear. The DNA end lines up better with TRBJ2-7; the J call may be wrong. The V gene's germline CDR1 is SGHRS and CDR2 YFSETQ. The CDR3 is 11 residues long. Here the CDR3 DNA reads TGCGCCAGCCATAATTCCTACGAGCAGTACTTC. Encoded protein: CASHNSYEQYF.

The chain couples TRBV5-1 to TRBJ1-6; no firm D call. The CDR3 length is 15 residues. The germline CDR1 and CDR2 sequences are SGHRS and YFSETQ. Trimming took 2 bases from V and 5 from J, leaving 11 bases between them. CDR3 sequence (DNA): TGCGCCAGCAGCTTTAGCAGCGAAAATAATTCACCCCTCCACTTT. This encodes CASSFSSENNSPLHF.

The chain combines TRBV5-1 with TRBJ2-3, with 8 nucleotides matching TRBD2. V shed 4 bases, J shed 2 bases, and the junction held 6 bases outside the gene matches. The CDR3 covers 15 residues. CDR1 is SGHRS and CDR2 is YFSETQ in the germline V gene. The CDR3 nucleotides are TGCGCCAGCAGCCGTGGGGGACTAGACACAGATACGCAGTATTTT. It codes for CASSRGGLDTDTQYF.

In this sample, this clone turned up once. The chain carries TRBV28 and TRBJ1-4, with TRBD1 identical over 7 bases. Trimming at V came to 5 bases and at J to 5 bases, leaving 11 bases not matched to a gene. This CDR3 contains 16 residues. Germline CDR1 and CDR2: MDHEN and SYDVKM. The CDR3 DNA reads TGTGCCAGCAGTCCCCACGATGGCAGGGGGAATGAAAAACTGTTTTTT. Translated: CASSPHDGRGNEKLFF.

The V gene is TRBV9, the J gene TRBJ2-1; tentatively, D is TRBD2 (6 bases). In germline, CDR1 is SGDLS, CDR2 YYNGEE. V was clipped by 0 bases and J by 6 bases, with 16 bases between them. This CDR3 has 16 amino acids. CDR3 sequence reads: CASSVGSLSSGNEQFF. CDR3 sequence (DNA): TGTGCCAGCAGCGTAGGTAGTTTGAGTAGCGGCAATGAGCAGTTCTTC.

This chain links TRBV30 with TRBJ1-3; no firm D call. Germline CDR1 and CDR2: GTSNPN and SVGIG (reference sequence). Trimming pared 5 bases from V and 4 bases from J, leaving 6 bases between. The CDR3 loop spans 11 amino acids. DNA for the CDR3: TGTGCCTGGGAGAGAGGAAACACCATATATTTT. Its translation is CAWERGNTIYF.

The CDR3 sequence is CASSLGIGAYEQYF. CDR3 in DNA: TGTGCCAGCAGCTTAGGAATAGGGGCCTACGAGCAGTACTTC. The chain employs TRBV7-6 and TRBJ2-7; possible D gene TRBD1, 5 bases. Trimming left V 1 base short and J 2 bases short, with 9 bases between. From germline, CDR1 is SGHVS and CDR2 FNYEAQ. The length of the CDR3 is 14 residues.

This chain joins TRBV5-1 and TRBJ1-5, with 8 bases aligning to TRBD1. This CDR3 is 22 amino acids long. Germline CDR1 SGHRS, CDR2 YFSETQ. V shed 1 base, J shed 3 bases, and the junction held 24 bases outside the gene matches. CDR3 sequence (DNA): TGCGCCAGCAGCTTGAGGGGTACAGGGGGGGAATGGAAGGTCCTCTCCAATCAGCCCCAGCATTTT. Encoded protein: CASSLRGTGGEWKVLSNQPQHF.

The chain is built from TRBV4-1 and TRBJ2-1; no firm D call. Germline CDR1 and CDR2: MGHRA and YSYEKL. Trimming left V 2 bases short and J 9 bases short, with 14 bases between. CDR3 length: 14 amino acids. CDR3 amino acids: CASSQRQDFSEQFF. The DNA of the CDR3 is TGCGCCAGCAGCCAACGTCAAGATTTCAGTGAGCAGTTCTTC.

The chain employs TRBV13 and TRBJ1-1; tentatively, D is TRBD1 (5 bases). The CDR3 runs to 15 residues. V gave up 0 bases and J gave up 0 bases, with 8 bases separating them. Germline-derived CDR1 and CDR2 are PRHDT and FYEKMQ (reference sequence). The CDR3 DNA is TGTGCCAGCAGCTTAGGGGGGCCCTTGAACACTGAAGCTTTCTTT. The encoded protein is CASSLGGPLNTEAFF. The full variable domain, completed using reference TRBV13 and TRBJ1-1, is AAGVIQSPRHLIKEKRETATLKCYPIPRHDTVYWYQQGPGQDPQFLISFYEKMQSDKGSIPDRFSAQQFSDYHSELNMSSLELGDSALYFCASSLGGPLNTEAFFGQGTRLTVV.

The sample holds a few counts of this clone. The chain is built from TRBV25-1 and TRBJ1-2, with TRBD1 as a possible D gene (6 bases). CDR1 and CDR2 from the germline V gene are MGHDK and SYGVNS. This CDR3 is built from 17 residues. The V end lost 5 bases, the J end lost 4 bases, and 23 bases lay between the germline ends. CDR3: CASSPPGTIIGRYGYTF. CDR3 DNA sequence: TGTGCCAGCAGTCCCCCCGGGACAATCATCGGCCGCTATGGCTACACCTTC.